The source of this T cell receptor delta chain is a study of gamma-delta T cells after stem cell transplantation. In germline, CDR1 is GEAIGNYY, CDR2 EKD. Trimming cost V 0 bases and J 2 bases; bases outside gene matches: 9. This CDR3 has 17 residues. Within the sample, this clone is medium-sized. TCRdb repeated clone calling on the RT-PCR reads with CATT. The repertoire includes 2,500 to 3,000 delta-chain clones, roughly 3% of them detected once, and around 30% sits in the top ten. The sequencing input was gamma-delta T cells. The sequence derives from a human donor. It is not recorded whose cells these are; they may come from a transplant donor. The chain has TRDV2 and TRDJ1; 9 nucleotides line up with TRDD3. CDR3 loop: CACDTVAGGYNTDKLIF. The CDR3 region has the DNA TGTGCCTGTGACACCGTGGCCGGGGGATACAATACCGATAAACTCATCTTT.